This T cell receptor (beta chain) appears in the sequencing data of a study of T cell responses to AZD1222 COVID-19 vaccine. Germline V gene sequence: CDR1 LGHNA, CDR2 YSLEER. V was cut by 0 bases and J by 2 bases, with 7 bases left in between. CDR3 length: 14 residues. With regard to this clone: The antigen is undetermined.

Method: immunoSEQ multiplex PCR; TCRdb's copy keeps in-frame clones and lacks some. The sample consists of some 120,000 clones, nearly 90% of them appearing once. Study-level points and caveats: Donor demographics were predominantly white British with a female majority; clonal diversity may be underestimated. Close to half of spike-specific TCRs reportedly recognize unmutated variant regions. Baseline seropositivity characterized only six AZD1222 recipients.

Sequences were derived from peripheral blood, sampled 28 days after the second AZD1222 dose. The source of this sequence is an adult who received the AZD1222 COVID-19 vaccine. The chain couples TRBV4-3 to TRBJ1-2; D not resolved. CDR3 coding DNA: TGCGCCAGCAGCCAAGATTTAGGGAACTATGGCTACACCTTC. As protein: CASSQDLGNYGYTF.